Listed below are T cell receptor beta chains from one sample, sequenced in a study of blood T cell repertoires in COVID-19. Sequenced by immunoSEQ multiplex PCR; TCRdb stores in-frame clones only, minus some. The repertoire holds about 52,000 clones, with more than 85% as singletons. Source material: peripheral blood. The receptors originated from a human donor with active COVID-19. The donor label of this sample is uncertain. The CDR3 runs from the conserved cysteine through the conserved F or W. The order of the fields is CDR3 DNA, CDR3 protein, J gene, clone size, V gene, D gene. A D gene is named only where the DNA matches it firmly. Only part of the rows carry a size: once, few, many, or a class if the clone is expanded.

cdr3_nt: TGTGCCAGCAGTCCCCAGGACAGGGGTGTTTTAGTCGAAAAACTGTTTTTT; cdr3_aa: CASSPQDRGVLVEKLFF; j_call: TRBJ1-4; clone_size: NA; v_call: TRBV27; d_call: TRBD1
cdr3_nt: TGTGCCAGCAGCCCCTCAGACTGGATTTCAGAAGCTTTCTTT; cdr3_aa: CASSPSDWISEAFF; j_call: TRBJ1-1; clone_size: once; v_call: TRBV14; d_call: NA
cdr3_nt: TGTGCCAGCAGCTTAAGTGGGGGGTACCCTGAGCAGTTCTTC; cdr3_aa: CASSLSGGYPEQFF; j_call: TRBJ2-1; clone_size: NA; v_call: TRBV7-9; d_call: NA
cdr3_nt: TGTGCCAGCAGGACAGGAAACCCTTACAATGAGCAGTTCTTC; cdr3_aa: CASRTGNPYNEQFF; j_call: TRBJ2-1; clone_size: NA; v_call: TRBV7-9; d_call: NA
cdr3_nt: TGTGCCAGCAGCGGACAGGGAATCTATGGCTACACCTTC; cdr3_aa: CASSGQGIYGYTF; j_call: TRBJ1-2; clone_size: few; v_call: TRBV2; d_call: TRBD1
cdr3_nt: TGTGCCAGCAGTCTAGATGGGGCGAGGGAAAAACTGTTTTTT; cdr3_aa: CASSLDGAREKLFF; j_call: TRBJ1-4; clone_size: once; v_call: TRBV6-6; d_call: NA
cdr3_nt: TGTGCCAGCTCACCGATGGACAGGGAGAGTTATGGCTACACCTTC; cdr3_aa: CASSPMDRESYGYTF; j_call: TRBJ1-2; clone_size: NA; v_call: TRBV18; d_call: TRBD1
cdr3_nt: TGTGCCAGCAGCTTGGGGGCCAGGGGGCGATCGACTGGGGAGCTGTTTTTT; cdr3_aa: CASSLGARGRSTGELFF; j_call: TRBJ2-2; clone_size: NA; v_call: TRBV5-6; d_call: TRBD1
cdr3_nt: TGTGCCAGCAGTTGGACAGGGCCCACGGACTCCGACTACACCTTC; cdr3_aa: CASSWTGPTDSDYTF; j_call: TRBJ1-2; clone_size: few; v_call: TRBV6-2/TRBV6-3; d_call: TRBD1
cdr3_nt: TGTGCCAGCACCGGTCAGGGGTTTAGGAACACTGAAGCTTTCTTT; cdr3_aa: CASTGQGFRNTEAFF; j_call: TRBJ1-1; clone_size: NA; v_call: TRBV11-2; d_call: NA
cdr3_nt: TGTGCCAGCAGCTTACAGGGATCTGGAAACACCATATATTTT; cdr3_aa: CASSLQGSGNTIYF; j_call: TRBJ1-3; clone_size: NA; v_call: TRBV7-2; d_call: NA
cdr3_nt: TGTGCCAGATATGCCCCGGTGGATGAGCAGTTCTTC; cdr3_aa: CARYAPVDEQFF; j_call: TRBJ2-1; clone_size: NA; v_call: TRBV27; d_call: NA
cdr3_nt: TGTGCCAGCAGCTTTAGCGGGGGTACTTACAATGAGCAGTTCTTC; cdr3_aa: CASSFSGGTYNEQFF; j_call: TRBJ2-1; clone_size: once; v_call: TRBV9; d_call: TRBD2
cdr3_nt: TGCAGCGTTGGGGGGGGAAACAATCAGCCCCAGCATTTT; cdr3_aa: CSVGGGNNQPQHF; j_call: TRBJ1-5; clone_size: NA; v_call: TRBV29-1; d_call: NA
cdr3_nt: TGTGCCAGCAGTTACTCGACTAGCGGCCGGAAGGTGGCCCAGTACTTC; cdr3_aa: CASSYSTSGRKVAQYF; j_call: TRBJ2-5; clone_size: NA; v_call: TRBV6-5; d_call: TRBD2
cdr3_nt: TGTGCCAGCAGCCAAGACGGGACTGAGGGACCCGAGAAGTACTTC; cdr3_aa: CASSQDGTEGPEKYF; j_call: TRBJ2-7; clone_size: few; v_call: TRBV5-4; d_call: NA